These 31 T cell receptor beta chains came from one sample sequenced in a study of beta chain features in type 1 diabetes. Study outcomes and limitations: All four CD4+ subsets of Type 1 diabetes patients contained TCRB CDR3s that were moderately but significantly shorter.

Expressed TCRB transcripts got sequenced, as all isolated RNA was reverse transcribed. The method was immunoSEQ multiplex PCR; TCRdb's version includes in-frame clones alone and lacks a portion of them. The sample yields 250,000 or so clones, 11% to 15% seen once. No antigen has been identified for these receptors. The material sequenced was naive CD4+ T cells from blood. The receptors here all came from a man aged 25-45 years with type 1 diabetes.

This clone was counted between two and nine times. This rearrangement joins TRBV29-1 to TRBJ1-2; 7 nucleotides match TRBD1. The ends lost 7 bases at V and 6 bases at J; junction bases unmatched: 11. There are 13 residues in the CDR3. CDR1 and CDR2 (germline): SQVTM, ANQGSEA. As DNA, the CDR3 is TGCAGCGGTGGGCAGGGGGAATCTCATGGCTACACCTTC. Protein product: CSGGQGESHGYTF.

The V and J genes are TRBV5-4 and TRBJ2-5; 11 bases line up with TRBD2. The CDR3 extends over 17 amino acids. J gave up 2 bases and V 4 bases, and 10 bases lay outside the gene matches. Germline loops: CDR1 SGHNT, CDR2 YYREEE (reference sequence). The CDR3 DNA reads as TGTGCCAGCAGCAAGGAGGGGCTAGCGGGGGGTCAAGAGACCCAGTACTTC. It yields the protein CASSKEGLAGGQETQYF.

Here the CDR3 reads CASTTEQGPEDTQYF. The CDR3 DNA is TGTGCCAGCACAACGGAACAGGGGCCAGAGGATACGCAGTATTTT. The V gene is TRBV6-5, the J gene TRBJ2-3; 7 bases match TRBD1. There are 15 residues in the CDR3. V shed 7 bases, J shed 6 bases, and the junction held 13 bases outside the gene matches. CDR1 and CDR2 from the germline V gene are MNHEY and SVGAGI.

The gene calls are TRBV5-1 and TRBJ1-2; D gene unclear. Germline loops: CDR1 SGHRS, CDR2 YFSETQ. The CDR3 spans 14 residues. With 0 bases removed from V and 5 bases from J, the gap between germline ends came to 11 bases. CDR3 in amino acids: CASSLAVEGYGYTF. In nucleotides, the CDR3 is TGCGCCAGCAGCTTGGCCGTGGAGGGTTATGGCTACACCTTC. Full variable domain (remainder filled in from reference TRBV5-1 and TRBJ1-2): KAGVTQTPRYLIKTRGQQVTLSCSPISGHRSVSWYQQTPGQGLQFLFEYFSETQRNKGNFPGRFSGRQFSNSRSEMNVSTLELGDSALYLCASSLAVEGYGYTFGSGTRLTVV.

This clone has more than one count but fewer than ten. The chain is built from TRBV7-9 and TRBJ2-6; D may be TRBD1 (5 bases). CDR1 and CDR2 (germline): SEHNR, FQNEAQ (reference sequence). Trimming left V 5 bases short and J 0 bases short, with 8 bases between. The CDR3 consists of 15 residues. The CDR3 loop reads CASSRQGSGANVLTF. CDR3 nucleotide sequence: TGTGCCAGCAGCCGGCAGGGCTCTGGGGCCAACGTCCTGACTTTC.

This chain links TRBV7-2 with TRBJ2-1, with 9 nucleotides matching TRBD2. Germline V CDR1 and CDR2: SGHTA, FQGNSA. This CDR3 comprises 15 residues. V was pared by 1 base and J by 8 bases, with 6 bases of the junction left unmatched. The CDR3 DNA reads TGTGCCAGCAGCTTAGTTCTAGCGGGAAACGATGAGCAGTTCTTC. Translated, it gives CASSLVLAGNDEQFF.

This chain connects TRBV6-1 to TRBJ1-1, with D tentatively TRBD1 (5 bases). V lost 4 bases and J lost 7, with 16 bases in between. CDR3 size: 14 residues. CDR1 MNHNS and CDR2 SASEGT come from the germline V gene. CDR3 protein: CASSADIGSGEAFF. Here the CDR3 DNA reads TGTGCCAGCAGTGCGGACATCGGGAGTGGTGAAGCTTTCTTT.

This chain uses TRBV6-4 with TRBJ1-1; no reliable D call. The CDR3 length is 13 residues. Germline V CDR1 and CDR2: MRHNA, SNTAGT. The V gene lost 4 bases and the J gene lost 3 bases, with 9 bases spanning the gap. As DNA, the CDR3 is TGTGCCAGCAGTGTGCGGAAGGACACTGAAGCTTTCTTT. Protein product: CASSVRKDTEAFF.

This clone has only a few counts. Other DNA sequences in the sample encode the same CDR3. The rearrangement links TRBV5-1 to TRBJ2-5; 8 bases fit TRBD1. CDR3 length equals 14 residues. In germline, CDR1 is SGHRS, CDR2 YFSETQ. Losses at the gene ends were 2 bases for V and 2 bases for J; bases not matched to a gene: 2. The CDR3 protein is CASSFQGAQETQYF. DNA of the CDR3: TGCGCCAGCAGCTTTCAGGGGGCACAAGAGACCCAGTACTTC.

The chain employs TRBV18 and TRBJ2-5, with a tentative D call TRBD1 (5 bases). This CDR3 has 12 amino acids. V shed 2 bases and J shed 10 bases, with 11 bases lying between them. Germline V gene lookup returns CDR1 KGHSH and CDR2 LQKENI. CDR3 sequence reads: CASSPGAKNQYF. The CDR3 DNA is TGTGCCAGCTCACCAGGGGCCAAGAACCAGTACTTC.

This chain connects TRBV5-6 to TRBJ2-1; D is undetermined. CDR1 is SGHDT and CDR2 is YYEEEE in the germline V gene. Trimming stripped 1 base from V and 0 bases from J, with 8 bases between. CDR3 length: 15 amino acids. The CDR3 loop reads CASSLWLASYNEQFF. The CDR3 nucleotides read TGTGCCAGCAGCTTGTGGCTGGCCTCCTACAATGAGCAGTTCTTC.

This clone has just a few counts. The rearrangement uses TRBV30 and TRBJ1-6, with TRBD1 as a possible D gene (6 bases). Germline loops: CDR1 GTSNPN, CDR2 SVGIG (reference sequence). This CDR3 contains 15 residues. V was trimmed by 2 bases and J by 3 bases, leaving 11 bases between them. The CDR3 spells CAWSLRGGYNSPLHF. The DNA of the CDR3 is TGTGCCTGGAGTTTAAGGGGGGGCTATAATTCACCCCTCCACTTT.

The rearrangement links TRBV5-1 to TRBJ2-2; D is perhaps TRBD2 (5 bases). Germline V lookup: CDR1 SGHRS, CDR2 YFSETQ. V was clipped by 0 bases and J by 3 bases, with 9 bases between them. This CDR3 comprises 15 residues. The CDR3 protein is CASSLDQADTGELFF. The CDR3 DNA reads TGCGCCAGCAGCTTGGATCAAGCGGACACCGGGGAGCTGTTTTTT.

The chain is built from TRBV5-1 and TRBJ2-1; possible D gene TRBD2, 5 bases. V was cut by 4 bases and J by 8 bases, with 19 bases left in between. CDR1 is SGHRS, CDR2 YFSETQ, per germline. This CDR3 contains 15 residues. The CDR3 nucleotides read TGCGCCAGCAGCGCTAGCAGCAGTCCCCTCGATGAGCAGTTCTTC. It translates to CASSASSSPLDEQFF.

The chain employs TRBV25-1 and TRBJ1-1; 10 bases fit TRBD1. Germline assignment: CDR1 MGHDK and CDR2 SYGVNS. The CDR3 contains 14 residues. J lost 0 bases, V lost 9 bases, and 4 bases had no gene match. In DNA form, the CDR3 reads TGTGCCAGTGGGACAGGGGCAATGAACACTGAAGCTTTCTTT. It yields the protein CASGTGAMNTEAFF.

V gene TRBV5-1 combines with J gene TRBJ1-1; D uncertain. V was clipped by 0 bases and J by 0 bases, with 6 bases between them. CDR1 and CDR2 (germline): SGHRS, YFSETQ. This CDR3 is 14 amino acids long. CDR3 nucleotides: TGCGCCAGCAGCTTGGCCAGGTTGAACACTGAAGCTTTCTTT. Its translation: CASSLARLNTEAFF.

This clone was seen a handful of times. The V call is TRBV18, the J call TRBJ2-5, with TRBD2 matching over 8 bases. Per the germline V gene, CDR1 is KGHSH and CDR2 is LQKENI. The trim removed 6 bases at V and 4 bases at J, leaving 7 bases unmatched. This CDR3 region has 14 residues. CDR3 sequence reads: CASSTGGTGETQYF. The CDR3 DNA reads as TGTGCCAGCTCTACGGGGGGGACCGGAGAGACCCAGTACTTC.

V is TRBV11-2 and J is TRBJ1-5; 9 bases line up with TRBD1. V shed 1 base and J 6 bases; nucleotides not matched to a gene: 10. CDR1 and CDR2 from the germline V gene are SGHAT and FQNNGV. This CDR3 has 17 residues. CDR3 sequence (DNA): TGTGCCAGCAGCTTAGGGCCGGACAGGGGCGCGGGTCAGCCCCAGCATTTT. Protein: CASSLGPDRGAGQPQHF.

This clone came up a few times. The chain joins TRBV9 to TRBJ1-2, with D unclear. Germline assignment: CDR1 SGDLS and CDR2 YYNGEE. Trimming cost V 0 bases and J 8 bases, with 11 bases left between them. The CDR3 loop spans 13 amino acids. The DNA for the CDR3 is TGTGCCAGCAGCGTAGCTTTGGCAGGCGGCTACACCTTC. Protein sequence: CASSVALAGGYTF.

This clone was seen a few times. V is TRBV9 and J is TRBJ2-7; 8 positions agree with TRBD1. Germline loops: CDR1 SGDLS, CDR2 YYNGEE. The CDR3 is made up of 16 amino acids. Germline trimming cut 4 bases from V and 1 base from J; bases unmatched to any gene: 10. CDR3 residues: CASSPTTGVLSYEQYF. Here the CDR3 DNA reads TGTGCCAGCAGCCCAACGACAGGGGTCCTTTCCTACGAGCAGTACTTC.

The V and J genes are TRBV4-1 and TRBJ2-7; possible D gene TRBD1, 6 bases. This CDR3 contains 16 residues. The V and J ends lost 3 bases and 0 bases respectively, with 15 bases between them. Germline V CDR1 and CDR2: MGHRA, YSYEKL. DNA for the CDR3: TGCGCCAGCAGCCACGGTACAGGGCGGAGCTCCTACGAGCAGTACTTC. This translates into CASSHGTGRSSYEQYF.

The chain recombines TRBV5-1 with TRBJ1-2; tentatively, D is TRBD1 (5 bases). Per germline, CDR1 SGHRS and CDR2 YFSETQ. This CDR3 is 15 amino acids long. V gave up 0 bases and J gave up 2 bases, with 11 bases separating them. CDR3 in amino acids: CASSLDVGGNYGYTF. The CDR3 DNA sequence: TGCGCCAGCAGCTTGGATGTTGGGGGGAACTATGGCTACACCTTC.

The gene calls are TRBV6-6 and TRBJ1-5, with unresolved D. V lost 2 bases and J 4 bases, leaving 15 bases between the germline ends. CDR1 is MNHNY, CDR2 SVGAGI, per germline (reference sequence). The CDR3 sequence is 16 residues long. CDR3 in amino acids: CASSYGRPGLNQPQHF. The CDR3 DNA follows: TGTGCCAGCAGTTACGGTAGGCCAGGCCTAAATCAGCCCCAGCATTTT.

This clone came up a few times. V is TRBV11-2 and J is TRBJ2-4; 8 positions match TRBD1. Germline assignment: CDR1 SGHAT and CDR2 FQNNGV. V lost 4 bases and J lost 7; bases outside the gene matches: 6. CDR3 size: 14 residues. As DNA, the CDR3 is TGTGCCAGCAGCTCAAGACAGGGGTGGAACATTCAGTACTTC. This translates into CASSSRQGWNIQYF. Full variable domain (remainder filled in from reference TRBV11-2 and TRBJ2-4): EAGVAQSPRYKIIEKRQSVAFWCNPISGHATLYWYQQILGQGPKLLIQFQNNGVVDDSQLPKDRFSAERLKGVDSTLKIQPAKLEDSAVYLCASSSRQGWNIQYFGAGTRLSVL.

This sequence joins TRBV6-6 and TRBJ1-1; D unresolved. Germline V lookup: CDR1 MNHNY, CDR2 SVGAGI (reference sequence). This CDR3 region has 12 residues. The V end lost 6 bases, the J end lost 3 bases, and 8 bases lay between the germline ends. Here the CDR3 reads CASRLEDTEAFF. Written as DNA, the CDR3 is TGTGCCAGCAGATTAGAGGACACTGAAGCTTTCTTT.

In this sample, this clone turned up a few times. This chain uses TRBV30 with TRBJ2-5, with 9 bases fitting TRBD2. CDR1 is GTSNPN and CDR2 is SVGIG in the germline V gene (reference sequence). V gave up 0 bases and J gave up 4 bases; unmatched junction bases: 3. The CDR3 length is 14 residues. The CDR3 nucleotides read TGTGCCTGGAGTGTCGGACTAGCGATAGAGACCCAGTACTTC. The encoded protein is CAWSVGLAIETQYF.

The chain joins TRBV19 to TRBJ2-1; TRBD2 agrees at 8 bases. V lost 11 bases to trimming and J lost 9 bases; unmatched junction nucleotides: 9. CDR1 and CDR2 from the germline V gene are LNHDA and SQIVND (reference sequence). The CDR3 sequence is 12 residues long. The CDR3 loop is CAATAGAGEQFF. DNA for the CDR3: TGTGCCGCGACAGCGGGAGCGGGTGAGCAGTTCTTC. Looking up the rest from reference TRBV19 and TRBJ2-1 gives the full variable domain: DGGITQSPKYLFRKEGQNVTLSCEQNLNHDAMYWYRQDPGQGLRLIYYSQIVNDFQKGDIAEGYSVSREKKESFPLTVTSAQKNPTAFYLCAATAGAGEQFFGPGTRLTVL.

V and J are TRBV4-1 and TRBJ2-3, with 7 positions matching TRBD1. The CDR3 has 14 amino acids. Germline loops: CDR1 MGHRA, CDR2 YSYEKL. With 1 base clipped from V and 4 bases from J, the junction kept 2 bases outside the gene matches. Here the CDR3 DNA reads TGCGCCAGCAGCCAAGGAGGGGGCGCAGATACGCAGTATTTT. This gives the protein CASSQGGGADTQYF.

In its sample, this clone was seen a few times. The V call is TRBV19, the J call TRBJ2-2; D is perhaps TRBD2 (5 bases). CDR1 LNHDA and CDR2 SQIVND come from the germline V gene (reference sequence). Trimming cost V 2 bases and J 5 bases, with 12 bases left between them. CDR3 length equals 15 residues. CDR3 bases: TGTGCCAGTAGTATAACAGCGGTACAAACCGGGGAGCTGTTTTTT. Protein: CASSITAVQTGELFF.

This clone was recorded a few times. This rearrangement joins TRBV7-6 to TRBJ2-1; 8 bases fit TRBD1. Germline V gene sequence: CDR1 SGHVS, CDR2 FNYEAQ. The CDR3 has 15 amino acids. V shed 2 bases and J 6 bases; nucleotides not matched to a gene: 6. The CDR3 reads CASSLNGGQVNEQFF. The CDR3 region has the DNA TGTGCCAGCAGCTTAAACGGGGGACAGGTCAATGAGCAGTTCTTC.

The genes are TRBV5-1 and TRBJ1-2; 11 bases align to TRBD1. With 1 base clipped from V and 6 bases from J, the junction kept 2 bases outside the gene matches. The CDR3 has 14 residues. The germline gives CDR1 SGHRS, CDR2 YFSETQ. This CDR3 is CASSLRTGGDGYTF. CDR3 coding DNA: TGCGCCAGCAGCTTGCGGACAGGGGGCGATGGCTACACCTTC.